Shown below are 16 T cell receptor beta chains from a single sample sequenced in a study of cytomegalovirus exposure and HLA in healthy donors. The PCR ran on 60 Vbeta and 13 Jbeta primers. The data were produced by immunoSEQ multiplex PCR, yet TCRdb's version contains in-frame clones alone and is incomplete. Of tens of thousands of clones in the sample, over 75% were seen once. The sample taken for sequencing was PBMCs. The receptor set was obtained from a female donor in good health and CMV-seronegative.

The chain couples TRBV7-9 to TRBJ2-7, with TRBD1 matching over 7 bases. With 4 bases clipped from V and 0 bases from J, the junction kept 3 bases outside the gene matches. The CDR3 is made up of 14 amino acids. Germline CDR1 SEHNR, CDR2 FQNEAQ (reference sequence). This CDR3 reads CASSWGQPSYEQYF. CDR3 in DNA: TGTGCCAGCAGCTGGGGACAGCCCTCCTACGAGCAGTACTTC.

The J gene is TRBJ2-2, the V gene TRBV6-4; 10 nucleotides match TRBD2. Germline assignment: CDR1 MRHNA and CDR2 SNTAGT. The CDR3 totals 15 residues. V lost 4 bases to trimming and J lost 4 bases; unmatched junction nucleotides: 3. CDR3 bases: TGTGCCAGCAGTGGAGTAGCGGGAGGCACCGGGGAGCTGTTTTTT. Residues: CASSGVAGGTGELFF.

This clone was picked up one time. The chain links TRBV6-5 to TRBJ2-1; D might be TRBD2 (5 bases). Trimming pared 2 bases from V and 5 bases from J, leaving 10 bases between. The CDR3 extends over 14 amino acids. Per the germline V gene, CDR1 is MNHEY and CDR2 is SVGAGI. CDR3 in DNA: TGTGCCAGCAGTTACGGTTACGGGGACAATGAGCAGTTCTTC. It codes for CASSYGYGDNEQFF.

CDR3 coding DNA: TGTGCCAGCAGGGTCCCGAGTCCCGGAGAGTCAAGCTCCTACGAGCAGTACTTC. Amino acids: CASRVPSPGESSSYEQYF. The chain links TRBV28 to TRBJ2-7, with D uncertain. V gave up 6 bases and J gave up 0 bases, with 24 bases separating them. From germline, CDR1 is MDHEN and CDR2 SYDVKM. CDR3 size: 18 residues.

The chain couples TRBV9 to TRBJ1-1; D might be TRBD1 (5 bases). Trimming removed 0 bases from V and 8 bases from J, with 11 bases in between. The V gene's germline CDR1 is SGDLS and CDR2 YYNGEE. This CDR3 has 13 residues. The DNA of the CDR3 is TGTGCCAGCAGCGTAGTCCTGGCAGGGGAAGCTTTCTTT. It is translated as CASSVVLAGEAFF.

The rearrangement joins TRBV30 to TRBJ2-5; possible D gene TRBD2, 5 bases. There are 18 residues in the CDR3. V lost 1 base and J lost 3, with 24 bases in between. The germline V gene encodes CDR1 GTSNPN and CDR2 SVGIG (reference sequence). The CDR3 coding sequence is TGTGCCTGGAGTGCCCCCCTTCCCTACTACAGCGGCGAAGAGACCCAGTACTTC. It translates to CAWSAPLPYYSGEETQYF. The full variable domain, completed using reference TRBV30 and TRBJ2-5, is SQTIHQWPATLVQPVGSPLSLECTVEGTSNPNLYWYRQAAGRGLQLLFYSVGIGQISSEVPQNLSASRPQDRQFILSSKKLLLSDSGFYLCAWSAPLPYYSGEETQYFGPGTRLLVL.

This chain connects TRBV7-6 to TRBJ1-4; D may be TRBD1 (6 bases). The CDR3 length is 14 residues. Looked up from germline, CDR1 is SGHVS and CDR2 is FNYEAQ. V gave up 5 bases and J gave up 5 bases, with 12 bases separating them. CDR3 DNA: TGTGCCAGCAGCCCAGCCCAGGGGAATGAAAAACTGTTTTTT. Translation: CASSPAQGNEKLFF.

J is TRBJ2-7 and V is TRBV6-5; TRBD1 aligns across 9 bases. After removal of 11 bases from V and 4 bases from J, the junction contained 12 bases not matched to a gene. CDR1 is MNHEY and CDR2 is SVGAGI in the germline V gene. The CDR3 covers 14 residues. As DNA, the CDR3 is TGTGCCCCCCGCCGAGGGACAGGGTCTTACGAGCAGTACTTC. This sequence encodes CAPRRGTGSYEQYF.

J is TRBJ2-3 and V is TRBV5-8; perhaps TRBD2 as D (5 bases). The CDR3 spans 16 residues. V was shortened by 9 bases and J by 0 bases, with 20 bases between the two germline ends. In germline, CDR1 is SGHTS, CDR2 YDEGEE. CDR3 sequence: CATGGGIATSTDTQYF. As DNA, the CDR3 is TGTGCCACCGGTGGTGGTATAGCGACTAGCACAGATACGCAGTATTTT. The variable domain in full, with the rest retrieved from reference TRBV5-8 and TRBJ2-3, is EAGVTQSPTHLIKTRGQQATLRCSPISGHTSVYWYQQALGLGLQFLLWYDEGEERNRGNFPPRFSGRQFPNYSSELNVNALELEDSALYLCATGGGIATSTDTQYFGPGTRLTVL.

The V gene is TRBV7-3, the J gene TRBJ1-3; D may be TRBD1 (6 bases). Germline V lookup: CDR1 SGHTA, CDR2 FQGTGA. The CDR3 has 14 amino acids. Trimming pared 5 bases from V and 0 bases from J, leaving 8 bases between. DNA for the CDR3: TGTGCCAGCAGCCCGACAGGCTCTGGAAACACCATATATTTT. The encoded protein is CASSPTGSGNTIYF.

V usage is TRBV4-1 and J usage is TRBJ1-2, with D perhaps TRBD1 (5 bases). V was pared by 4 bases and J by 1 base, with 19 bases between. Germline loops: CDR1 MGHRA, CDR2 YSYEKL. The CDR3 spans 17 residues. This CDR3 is CASSLTLQAQVNYGYTF. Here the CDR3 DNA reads TGCGCCAGCAGCCTAACCCTGCAGGCACAGGTTAACTATGGCTACACCTTC.

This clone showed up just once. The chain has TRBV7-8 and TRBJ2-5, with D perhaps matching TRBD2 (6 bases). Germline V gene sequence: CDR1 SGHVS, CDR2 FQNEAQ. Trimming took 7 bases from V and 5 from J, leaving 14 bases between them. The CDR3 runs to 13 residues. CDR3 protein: CASTVAAGETQYF. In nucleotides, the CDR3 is TGTGCCAGCACCGTAGCGGCGGGGGAGACCCAGTACTTC.

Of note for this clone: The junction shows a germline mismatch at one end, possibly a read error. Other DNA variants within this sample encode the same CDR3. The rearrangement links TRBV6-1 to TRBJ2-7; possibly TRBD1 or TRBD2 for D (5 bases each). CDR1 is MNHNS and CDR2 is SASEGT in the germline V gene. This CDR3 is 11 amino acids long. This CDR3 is CASGRAYEQYF. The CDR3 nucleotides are TGCGCCAGCGGCAGGGCGTACGAGCAGTACTTC.

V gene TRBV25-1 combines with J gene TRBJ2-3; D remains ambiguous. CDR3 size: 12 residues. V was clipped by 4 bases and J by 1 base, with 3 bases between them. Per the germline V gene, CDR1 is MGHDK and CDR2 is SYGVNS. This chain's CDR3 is CASSAGTDTQYF. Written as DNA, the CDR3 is TGTGCCAGCAGTGCGGGCACAGATACGCAGTATTTT.

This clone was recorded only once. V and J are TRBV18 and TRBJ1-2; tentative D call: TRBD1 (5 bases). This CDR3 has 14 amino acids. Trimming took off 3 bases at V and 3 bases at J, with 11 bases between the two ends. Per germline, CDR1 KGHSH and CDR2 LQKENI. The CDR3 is CASSPTETYYGYTF. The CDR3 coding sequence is TGTGCCAGCTCACCGACAGAAACCTACTATGGCTACACCTTC. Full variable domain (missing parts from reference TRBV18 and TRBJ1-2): NAGVMQNPRHLVRRRGQEARLRCSPMKGHSHVYWYRQLPEEGLKFMVYLQKENIIDESGMPKERFSAEFPKEGPSILRIQQVVRGDSAAYFCASSPTETYYGYTFGSGTRLTVV.

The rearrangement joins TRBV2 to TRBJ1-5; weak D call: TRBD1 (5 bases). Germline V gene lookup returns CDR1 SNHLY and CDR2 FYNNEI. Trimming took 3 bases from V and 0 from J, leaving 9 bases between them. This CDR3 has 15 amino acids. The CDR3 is CASSDWGYSNQPQHF. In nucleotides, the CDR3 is TGTGCCAGCAGTGATTGGGGCTATAGCAATCAGCCCCAGCATTTT.